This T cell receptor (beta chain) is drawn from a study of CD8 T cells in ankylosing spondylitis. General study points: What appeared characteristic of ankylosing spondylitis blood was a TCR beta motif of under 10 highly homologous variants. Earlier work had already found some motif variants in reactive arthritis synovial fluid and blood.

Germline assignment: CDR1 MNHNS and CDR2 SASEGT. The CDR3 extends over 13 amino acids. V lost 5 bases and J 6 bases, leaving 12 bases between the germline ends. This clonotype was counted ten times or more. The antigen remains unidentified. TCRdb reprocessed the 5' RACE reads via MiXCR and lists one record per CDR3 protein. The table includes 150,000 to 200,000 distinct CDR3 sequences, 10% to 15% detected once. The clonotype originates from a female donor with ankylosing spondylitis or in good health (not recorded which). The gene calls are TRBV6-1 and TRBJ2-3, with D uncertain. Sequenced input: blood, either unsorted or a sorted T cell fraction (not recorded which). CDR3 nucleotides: TGTGCCAGCAGTATGGAAAGCCTGGATACGCAGTATTTT. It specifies CASSMESLDTQYF.